In its sample, the clone carrying this TCR beta chain was seen many times. Antigen unknown. These data belong to a study of CD8 T cells in ankylosing spondylitis. Study-wide findings and caveats: Both synovial fluid and blood in reactive arthritis had previously been reported to carry some motif variants. Researchers reportedly found disease-linked clones significantly enriched in matched ankylosing spondylitis synovial fluid. Disease-linked clones proved CD8+ and comparatively uncommon in peripheral blood. Blood of patients with ankylosing spondylitis appeared to be characterized by a TCR beta motif of several highly homologous variants.

TCRdb processed the 5' RACE reads anew with MiXCR; each CDR3 protein has one entry. Of about 130,000 distinct CDR3 sequences in the sample, about a tenth were seen once. The germline gives CDR1 SGHRS, CDR2 YFSETQ. The V gene end was trimmed by 4 bases and the J gene end by 10 bases; junction bases not matched to a gene: 11. The CDR3 is 15 amino acids. The sample taken for sequencing was blood, either unsorted or a sorted T cell fraction (not recorded which). The TCR originated in a male donor with ankylosing spondylitis or in good health (not recorded which). V and J are TRBV5-1 and TRBJ2-1; 10 bases match TRBD2. CDR3 sequence: CASSHPSSGRVEQFF. The CDR3 DNA reads as TGCGCCAGCAGCCACCCATCTAGCGGGAGAGTGGAGCAGTTCTTC.